One sample yielded the 9 T cell receptor beta chains listed below, sequenced in a study of blood T cell repertoires in COVID-19. Repertoires were generated with immunoSEQ multiplex PCR, while TCRdb's copy carries only in-frame clones and drops some. The profile shows approximately 130,000 clones, approximately 84% of them singletons. Sequences were obtained from peripheral blood. All receptors derive from a human donor in a cohort sampled during active COVID-19.

This clone was seen once. The CDR3 sequence: CASSLVQVLSGANVLTF. The CDR3 DNA follows: TGTGCCAGCAGCTTGGTTCAGGTCCTCTCTGGGGCCAACGTCCTGACTTTC. The chain has TRBV5-5 and TRBJ2-6; D uncertain. The CDR3 is made up of 17 amino acids. The ends were cut back, 0 bases at V and 0 bases at J, with 10 bases in the middle. Germline values: CDR1 SGHKS, CDR2 YYEKEE (reference sequence).

The chain combines TRBV5-1 with TRBJ1-1, with D possibly being TRBD1 (5 bases). V was clipped by 3 bases and J by 4 bases, with 13 bases between them. The germline CDR1 and CDR2 sequences are SGHRS and YFSETQ. The CDR3 totals 14 residues. The CDR3 coding sequence is TGCGCCAGCAGCTCACTACCCGGGGGCACTGAAGCTTTCTTT. Translation gives CASSSLPGGTEAFF.

The chain couples TRBV30 to TRBJ2-7, with D maybe TRBD2 (5 bases). Germline V gene sequence: CDR1 GTSNPN, CDR2 SVGIG (reference sequence). The CDR3 runs to 16 residues. V was clipped by 0 bases and J by 7 bases, with 22 bases between them. The DNA for the CDR3 is TGTGCCTGGAGTGTTTGGGAAGGACGCCGGACTGGGGAGCAGTACTTC. Protein: CAWSVWEGRRTGEQYF.

The chain carries TRBV6-5 and TRBJ2-5; D is possibly TRBD2 (6 bases). The length of the CDR3 is 14 residues. The ends were cut back, 6 bases at V and 5 bases at J, with 16 bases in the middle. Germline CDR1 and CDR2: MNHEY and SVGAGI. The CDR3 loop is CASSRLGGTETQYF. In DNA, the CDR3 is TGTGCCAGCAGCCGACTGGGCGGGACCGAGACCCAGTACTTC.

The CDR3 is CASSLLEGPGEQYF. CDR3 coding DNA: TGTGCCAGCAGTCTGTTGGAGGGGCCAGGAGAGCAGTACTTC. This rearrangement joins TRBV2 to TRBJ2-7; TRBD2 is a possible D gene (6 bases). This CDR3 region has 14 residues. Germline-derived CDR1 and CDR2 are SNHLY and FYNNEI. V was shortened by 5 bases and J by 7 bases, with 18 bases between the two germline ends.

The chain uses TRBV18 and TRBJ2-3; D uncertain. Trimming took 2 bases from V and 5 from J, leaving 8 bases between them. The CDR3 sequence is 13 residues long. Germline-derived CDR1 and CDR2 are KGHSH and LQKENI. DNA of the CDR3: TGTGCCAGCTCACCAGAGGCAGAAGATACGCAGTATTTT. Translating gives CASSPEAEDTQYF.

The chain couples TRBV5-5 to TRBJ1-1; D is uncertain. Deletions cut 1 base from V and 7 bases from J, with 11 bases between. Germline lookup yields CDR1 SGHKS and CDR2 YYEKEE (reference sequence). This CDR3 contains 13 residues. The CDR3 loop is CASSLSNRVEAFF. In DNA form, the CDR3 reads TGTGCCAGCAGCTTGAGTAACCGGGTTGAAGCTTTCTTT.

The rearrangement uses TRBV5-4 and TRBJ2-1; TRBD1 matches 9 bases. Germline-derived CDR1 and CDR2 are SGHNT and YYREEE (reference sequence). The CDR3 consists of 16 residues. V dropped 2 bases and J dropped 2; count of bases not matched to a gene: 5. Here the CDR3 reads CASSLKQGATYNEQFF. CDR3 bases: TGTGCCAGCAGCTTAAAACAGGGGGCCACCTACAATGAGCAGTTCTTC.

Concerning this clone: The sample has other DNA sequences that encode this CDR3 too. The J gene is TRBJ2-1, the V gene TRBV27, with 12 bases that match TRBD1. This CDR3 spans 15 amino acids. Germline V gives CDR1 MNHEY, CDR2 SMNVEV (reference sequence). The ends lost 6 bases at V and 7 bases at J; junction bases unmatched: 7. CDR3: CASRRGQGARNEQFF. Here the CDR3 DNA reads TGTGCCAGCAGGAGGGGACAGGGGGCACGAAATGAGCAGTTCTTC.